The 8 T cell receptor beta chains below were found in one sample sequenced in a study of CD8 T cells in ankylosing spondylitis. MiXCR, applied by TCRdb to the 5' RACE reads, yields one record per CDR3 protein. In the table there are over 100,000 distinct CDR3 sequences, roughly 7.3% of which are singletons. The specimen sequenced was blood, either unsorted or a sorted T cell fraction (not recorded which). All receptors derive from a male donor with ankylosing spondylitis or in good health (not recorded which).

This clonotype appeared many times. V and J are TRBV11-2 and TRBJ1-1; the D gene is possibly TRBD1 (5 bases). The V and J ends lost 3 bases and 1 base respectively, with 15 bases between them. This CDR3 is built from 16 residues. The germline V gene has CDR1 SGHAT and CDR2 FQNNGV. As DNA, the CDR3 is TGTGCCAGCAGCTTTCCGGGGGGGACGGGGAACACTGAAGCTTTCTTT. Translation: CASSFPGGTGNTEAFF.

This clonotype was seen many times. CDR3 sequence: CASSLSKGVADTQYF. The DNA of the CDR3 is TGTGCCAGCAGTTTAAGCAAGGGAGTTGCAGATACGCAGTATTTT. This sequence joins TRBV12-3 or TRBV12-4 and TRBJ2-3, with D perhaps matching TRBD2 (5 bases). The CDR3 runs 15 residues. The V gene lost 2 bases and the J gene lost 4 bases, with 13 bases spanning the gap.

This clonotype was recorded at least ten times. The chain employs TRBV20-1 and TRBJ2-1; D not certain. Looked up from germline, CDR1 is DFQATT and CDR2 is SNEGSKA (reference sequence). V lost 6 bases to trimming and J lost 7 bases, with 10 bases between them. CDR3 length equals 11 residues. The CDR3 region has the DNA TGCAGTGCGTCGCTGATAAATGAGCAGTTCTTC. It codes for CSASLINEQFF.

This clonotype was found many times. This chain uses TRBV29-1 with TRBJ2-4, with 8 nucleotides matching TRBD1. CDR1 and CDR2 (germline): SQVTM, ANQGSEA. The CDR3 length is 18 residues. J gave up 0 bases and V 1 base, and 11 bases lay outside the gene matches. The CDR3 coding sequence is TGCAGCGTTGAAGGTTGGGGCCGGGACAGGCTAGCCAAAAACATTCAGTACTTC. It codes for CSVEGWGRDRLAKNIQYF.

This clonotype was observed at least ten times. This chain joins TRBV7-2 and TRBJ1-2; 8 bases are a match to TRBD1. Germline CDR1 and CDR2: SGHTA and FQGNSA. The CDR3 loop spans 14 amino acids. The trim removed 4 bases at V and 3 bases at J, leaving 4 bases unmatched. The CDR3 loop is CASSSRQGYYGYTF. The CDR3 bases are TGTGCCAGCAGCTCACGACAGGGGTACTATGGCTACACCTTC.

This clonotype was detected ten times or more. The V gene is TRBV19, the J gene TRBJ1-1, with a tentative D call TRBD1 (5 bases). The germline V and J ends were trimmed by 6 bases and 4 bases, with 15 bases remaining between them. Germline V gene data show CDR1 as LNHDA and CDR2 as SQIVND (reference sequence). This CDR3 has 14 amino acids. For the CDR3, the DNA is TGTGCCAGTAGAGATAGGGGCTCAGGCACTGAAGCTTTCTTT. This translates into CASRDRGSGTEAFF. Full variable domain (rest looked up from reference TRBV19 and TRBJ1-1): DGGITQSPKYLFRKEGQNVTLSCEQNLNHDAMYWYRQDPGQGLRLIYYSQIVNDFQKGDIAEGYSVSREKKESFPLTVTSAQKNPTAFYLCASRDRGSGTEAFFGQGTRLTVV.

In its sample, this clonotype was seen many times. The J gene is TRBJ1-2, the V gene TRBV7-2; D remains ambiguous. V was shortened by 1 base and J by 2 bases, with 8 bases between the two germline ends. Germline CDR1 reads SGHTA; CDR2 reads FQGNSA. The CDR3 sequence is 14 residues long. As DNA, the CDR3 is TGTGCCAGCAGCTTAGAAGGGAACAACTATGGCTACACCTTC. Translated: CASSLEGNNYGYTF.

The chain has TRBV7-6 and TRBJ2-1; 9 bases match TRBD1. V shed 5 bases and J 0 bases; nucleotides not matched to a gene: 5. The CDR3 is 16 amino acids. The germline V gene has CDR1 SGHVS and CDR2 FNYEAQ. The CDR3 bases are TGTGCCAGCAGCCTTCGACAGGGGGGCTCCTACAATGAGCAGTTCTTC. It specifies CASSLRQGGSYNEQFF.